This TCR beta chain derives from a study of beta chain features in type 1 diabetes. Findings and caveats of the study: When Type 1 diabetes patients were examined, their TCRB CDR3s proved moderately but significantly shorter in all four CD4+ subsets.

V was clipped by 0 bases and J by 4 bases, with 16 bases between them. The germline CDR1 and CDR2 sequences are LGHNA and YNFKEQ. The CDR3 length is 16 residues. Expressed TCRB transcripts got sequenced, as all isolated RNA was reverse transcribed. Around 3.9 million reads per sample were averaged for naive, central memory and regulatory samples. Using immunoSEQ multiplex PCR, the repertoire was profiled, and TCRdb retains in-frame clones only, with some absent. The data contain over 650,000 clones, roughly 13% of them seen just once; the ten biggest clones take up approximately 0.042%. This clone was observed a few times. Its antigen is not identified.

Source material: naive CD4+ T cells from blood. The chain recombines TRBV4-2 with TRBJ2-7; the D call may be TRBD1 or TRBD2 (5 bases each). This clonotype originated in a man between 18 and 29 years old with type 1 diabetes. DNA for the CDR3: TGTGCCAGCAGCCAAGATTTGACGGGGCTGGGTTACGAGCAGTACTTC. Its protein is CASSQDLTGLGYEQYF.